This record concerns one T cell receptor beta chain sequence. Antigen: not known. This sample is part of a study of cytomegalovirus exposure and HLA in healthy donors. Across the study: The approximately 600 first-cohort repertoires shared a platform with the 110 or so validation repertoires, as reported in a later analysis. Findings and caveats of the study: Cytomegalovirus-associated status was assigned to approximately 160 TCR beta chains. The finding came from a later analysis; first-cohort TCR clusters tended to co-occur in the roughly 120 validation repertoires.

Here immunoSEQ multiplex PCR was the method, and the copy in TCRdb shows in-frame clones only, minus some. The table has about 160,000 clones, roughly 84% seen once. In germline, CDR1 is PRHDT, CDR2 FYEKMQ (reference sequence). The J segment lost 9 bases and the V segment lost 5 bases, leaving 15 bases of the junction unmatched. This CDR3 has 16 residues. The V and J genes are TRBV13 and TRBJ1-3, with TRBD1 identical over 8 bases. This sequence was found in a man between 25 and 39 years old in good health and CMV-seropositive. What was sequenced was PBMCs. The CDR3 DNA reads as TGTGCCAGCAGCCCCGAAGCTGGACAGGGCCGGGGCACCATATATTTT. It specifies CASSPEAGQGRGTIYF. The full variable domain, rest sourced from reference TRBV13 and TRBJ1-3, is AAGVIQSPRHLIKEKRETATLKCYPIPRHDTVYWYQQGPGQDPQFLISFYEKMQSDKGSIPDRFSAQQFSDYHSELNMSSLELGDSALYFCASSPEAGQGRGTIYFGEGSWLTVV.